A single sample gave rise to the 4 T cell receptor beta chains below, sequenced in a study of blood T cell repertoires in COVID-19. Clones were read by immunoSEQ multiplex PCR, and TCRdb kept only the in-frame ones, dropping some. The sample carries 150,000 or so clones, around 83% recorded once. Sequenced material: peripheral blood. The source of these receptors is a man aged 45-65 years with active or convalescent COVID-19.

The chain recombines TRBV5-4 with TRBJ1-2, with 8 nucleotides matching TRBD1. The V gene's germline CDR1 is SGHNT and CDR2 YYREEE (reference sequence). The CDR3 runs 15 residues. The V segment lost 4 bases and the J segment 4 bases; nucleotides outside the gene matches: 9. The CDR3 DNA follows: TGTGCCAGCAGCCCTACCACTACAGGGGGCTATGGCTACACCTTC. This translates into CASSPTTTGGYGYTF.

The chain carries TRBV3-1 (or the pseudogene TRBV3-2) and TRBJ2-7; a possible D gene is TRBD2 (5 bases). CDR1 is LGHDT and CDR2 is YNNKEL in the germline V gene (reference sequence). Trimming took 4 bases from V and 6 from J, leaving 13 bases between them. The CDR3 contains 13 residues. The chain's CDR3 is CASSPDSGSEQYF. CDR3 bases: TGTGCCAGCAGCCCTGATTCGGGATCCGAGCAGTACTTC.

As regards this clone: At the DNA level, this CDR3 is encoded by other sequences in the same sample as well. The chain has TRBV18 and TRBJ1-2; the match to TRBD1 covers 8 bases. The CDR3 length is 15 residues. Germline V gene sequence: CDR1 KGHSH, CDR2 LQKENI. The V and J ends lost 6 bases and 2 bases, in that order; junction bases with no gene match: 8. In nucleotides, the CDR3 is TGTGCCAGCTCTCCCGGGACAGGCGCCAACTATGGCTACACCTTC. This codes for CASSPGTGANYGYTF.

The chain recombines TRBV10-3 with TRBJ1-3; no firm D call. V was cut by 5 bases and J by 0 bases, with 8 bases left in between. Germline CDR1 is ENHRY and CDR2 is SYGVKD. The CDR3 consists of 14 residues. CDR3 DNA sequence: TGTGCCATCAGTCCCTCAGGCTCTGGAAACACCATATATTTT. Protein sequence: CAISPSGSGNTIYF.